Reported below is one T cell receptor beta chain. The clone's antigen remains unknown. Base qualities are not at hand, and no much larger clone is one base apart. The immunoSEQ assay at survey resolution was applied to genomic DNA for sequencing of TCRbeta rearrangements. Under the source paper's analysis protocol: In the TCR sequencing data, the lowest productive clonotype frequency that could be detected was 2.59 x 10-5. Only productive TCRbeta rearrangements, meaning sequences that were complete and in-frame, were kept for the analyses. The clonality of each sample was calculated as Simpson clonality in the immunoSEQ Analyzer version 3.0. Clones were categorized by frequency as very rare, small, medium, large (1-20%) or hyperexpanded (>20%). Generation probabilities were estimated with OLGA 1.2.3, V-gene circos plots were generated with VDJtools, specificities were searched for in VDJdb, and CDR3 motifs were identified with GLIPH. TCRdb limited this immuneACCESS table to in-frame rearrangements with V and J called. A share of clones is missing; checked studies link under half to unresolved V genes, and the rest is unexplained. Clone size and V and J calls were adopted from that table, with D and trimming inferred from the DNA. Present in this sample are some 23,000 clones, 70% to 80% of which were seen just once. The top ten clones comprise about a tenth of the sample.

The record originates from a study of STAT5B mutations in CD4+ large granular lymphocyte leukemia (dated by TCRdb to the early 2020s). With respect to the entire study: Among healthy controls, the CDR3 'QG' motif was associated with a particular HLA allele. The TCRbeta repertoires of CD4+ T-cell large granular lymphocyte leukemia patients were compared with the TCRbeta repertoires of healthy blood donors. The purity of purified fractions was confirmed by flow cytometry on FACSCanto II or FACSVerse to exceed 95% among lymphocytes. Overall study results and their limits: Each patient's main leukemic clonotypes were private, but roughly a quarter of these clonotypes showed up at low frequency in the non-leukemic repertoires of other patients. The data were not HLA-matched, and the relatively small sample size could explain the higher clonality seen in CD4+ compared with CD8+ T-LGLL. Greater clonality appeared to be present in CD4-sorted patient repertoires than in healthy CD4+ repertoires, and the difference was retained after the putative leukemic clones were removed.

The healthy controls were 37 blood donors, and the buffy coats of these donors were supplied by the Finnish Red Cross blood service. All TCR-sequenced material derived from peripheral blood: patient blood samples and healthy donor buffy coats. Ficoll-Hypaque gradient centrifugation was used to isolate peripheral blood mononuclear cells. For the healthy controls, CD4+ cells were obtained from buffy coats by magnetic purification. The Gentra Puregene Cell and Tissue kit was used to extract genomic DNA, and a Qubit 2.0 fluorometer was used to measure the amount of genomic DNA. This TCR derives from a human donor in good health. Sequenced material: CD4+ T cells from blood buffy coats.

The nucleotide sequence is given as TGTGCCAGCAGCCGACAGGCGGGGACAACCACAGATACGCAGTATTTT. This sequence encodes CASSRQAGTTTDTQYF. The chain uses TRBV7-9 and TRBJ2-3; the D gene cannot be resolved beyond TRBD1 or TRBD2, each matching 6 bases. The germline ends are 17 bases apart after V is trimmed by 5 bases and J by 2 bases. CDR1 and CDR2, looked up from the germline V gene (reference sequence), are SEHNR and FQNEAQ. The CDR3 runs 16 residues from the cysteine to the phenylalanine. Only the CDR3 DNA stays, 48 bases, in frame from base 1.